The T cell receptor beta chain described here comes from a study of blood T cell repertoires in COVID-19. The data were produced by immunoSEQ multiplex PCR, yet TCRdb's version contains in-frame clones alone and is incomplete. Altogether around 120,000 clones are present, around 81% being singletons, with the ten largest covering 2% to 2.5%. Germline V gives CDR1 LNHDA, CDR2 SQIVND (reference sequence). The germline V and J ends were trimmed by 7 bases and 2 bases, with 12 bases remaining between them. The CDR3 has 14 amino acids. Sample: peripheral blood. The TCR originated in a man aged 70 or older with acute or convalescent COVID-19. V and J are TRBV19 and TRBJ1-5; D perhaps matches TRBD1 (6 bases). This CDR3 is CASNLQGGNQPQHF. The CDR3 DNA reads TGTGCCAGTAACCTACAGGGAGGCAATCAGCCCCAGCATTTT.